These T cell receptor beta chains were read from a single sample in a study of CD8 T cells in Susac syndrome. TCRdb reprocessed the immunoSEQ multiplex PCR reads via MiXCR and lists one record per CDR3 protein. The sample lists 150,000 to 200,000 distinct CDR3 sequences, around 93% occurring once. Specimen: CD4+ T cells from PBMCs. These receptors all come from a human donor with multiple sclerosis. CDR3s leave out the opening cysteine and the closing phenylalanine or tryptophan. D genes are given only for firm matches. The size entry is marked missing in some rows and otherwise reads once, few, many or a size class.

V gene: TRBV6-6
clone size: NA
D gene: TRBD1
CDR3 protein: ASSLRTGGQETQY

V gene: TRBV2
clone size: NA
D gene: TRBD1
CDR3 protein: ASSGQGAYETQY

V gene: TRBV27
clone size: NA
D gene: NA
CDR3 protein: ASSLWGNGYT

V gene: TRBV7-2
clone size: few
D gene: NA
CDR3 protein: ASSLGVSVGTGARQEQF

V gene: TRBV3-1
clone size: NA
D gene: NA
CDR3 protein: ASSQTTYEQY

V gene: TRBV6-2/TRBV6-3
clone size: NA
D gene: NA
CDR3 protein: ASSFRQYMNTEAF

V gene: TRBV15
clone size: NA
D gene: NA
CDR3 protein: ATSRQVNTGELF

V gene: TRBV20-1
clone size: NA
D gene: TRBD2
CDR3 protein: SARSSGITDTQY

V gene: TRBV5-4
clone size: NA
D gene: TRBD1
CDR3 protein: ASKGQGNYNEQF

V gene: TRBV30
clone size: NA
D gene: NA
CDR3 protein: AWSKGGYGYT

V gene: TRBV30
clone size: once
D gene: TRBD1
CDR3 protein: AWSVLGQGAKGYT

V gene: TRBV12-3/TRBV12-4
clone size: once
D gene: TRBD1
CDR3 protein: ASRPKTGFEAF

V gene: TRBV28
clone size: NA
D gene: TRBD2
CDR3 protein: ASSPFPGGEQY

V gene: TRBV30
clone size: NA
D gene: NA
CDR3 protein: AWDRLNTEAF

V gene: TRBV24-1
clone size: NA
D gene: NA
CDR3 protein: ATSDSGRSGDEQY

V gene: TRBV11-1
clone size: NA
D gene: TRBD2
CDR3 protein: ASSESGRARYEQY

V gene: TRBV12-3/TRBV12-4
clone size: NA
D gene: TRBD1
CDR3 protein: ASSGGDRGTEAF

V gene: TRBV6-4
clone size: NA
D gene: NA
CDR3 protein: ASSEDLLGPQH

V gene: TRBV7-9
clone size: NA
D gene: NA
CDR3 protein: ASSSHRGAGKETQY

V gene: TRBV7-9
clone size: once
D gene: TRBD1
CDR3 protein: ASSQGEGAGEAF

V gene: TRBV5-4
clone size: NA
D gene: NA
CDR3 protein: ASSLAGGGGNQPQH

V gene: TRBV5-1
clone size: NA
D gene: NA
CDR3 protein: ASSSGPGDTEAF

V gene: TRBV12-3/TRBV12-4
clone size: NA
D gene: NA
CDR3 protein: ASSLRLQGAYSSSYEQY

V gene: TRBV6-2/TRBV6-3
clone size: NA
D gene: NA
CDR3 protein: ASSYFAVRASGANVLT

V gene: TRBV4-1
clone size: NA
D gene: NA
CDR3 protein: ASSQPLLADPYNEQF

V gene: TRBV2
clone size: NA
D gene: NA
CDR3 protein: ASSRDNYEQY

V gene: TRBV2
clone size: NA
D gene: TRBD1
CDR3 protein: ASPLTGAGEAF

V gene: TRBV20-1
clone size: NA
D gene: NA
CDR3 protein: SARDNSGTHNSPLH

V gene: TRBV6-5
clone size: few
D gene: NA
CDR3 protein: ASSYTANYEQY

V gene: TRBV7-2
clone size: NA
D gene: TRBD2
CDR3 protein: ASSSRGSGSAGETQY

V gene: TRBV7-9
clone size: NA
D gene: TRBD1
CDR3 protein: ASSFQGDNSPLH

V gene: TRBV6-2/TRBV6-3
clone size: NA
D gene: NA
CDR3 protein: ASSEAGGPQH

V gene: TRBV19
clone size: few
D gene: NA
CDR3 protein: ASSPGHSSSYNEQF

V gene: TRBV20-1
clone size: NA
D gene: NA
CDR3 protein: SAIIGKTYEQY

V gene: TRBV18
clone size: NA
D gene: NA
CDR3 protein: ASSPGGGWDQPQH

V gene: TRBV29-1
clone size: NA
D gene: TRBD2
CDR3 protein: SVGPSGRDTDTQY

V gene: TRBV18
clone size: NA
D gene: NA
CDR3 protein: ASSPRSRGENTGELF

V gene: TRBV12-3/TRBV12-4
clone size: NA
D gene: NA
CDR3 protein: ASRKTPSGNTIY

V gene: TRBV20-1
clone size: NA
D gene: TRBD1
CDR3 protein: SARGGAGQEETQY

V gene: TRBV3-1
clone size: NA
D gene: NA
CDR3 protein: ASSQLYHFDSHPTDTQY

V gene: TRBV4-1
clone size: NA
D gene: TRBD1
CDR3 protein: ASSQPGQGAKGYT

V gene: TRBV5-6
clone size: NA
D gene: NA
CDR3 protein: ASTWGQGLSEAF

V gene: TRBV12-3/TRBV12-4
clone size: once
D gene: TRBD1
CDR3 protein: ASRSNRGWHEKLF

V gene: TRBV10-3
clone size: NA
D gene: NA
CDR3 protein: AISGGSAPSAKEF

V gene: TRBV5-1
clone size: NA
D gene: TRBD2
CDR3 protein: ASSPLLAGGSVGIQY

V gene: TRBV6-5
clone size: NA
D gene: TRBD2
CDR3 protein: ASNLAGGDEQF

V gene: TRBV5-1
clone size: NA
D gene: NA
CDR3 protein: ASSPIGANVLT

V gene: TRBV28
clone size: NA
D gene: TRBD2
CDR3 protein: ASLKQRGGETQY

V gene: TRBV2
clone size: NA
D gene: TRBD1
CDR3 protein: ASRETGKETQY

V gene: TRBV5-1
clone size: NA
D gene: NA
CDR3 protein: ASTRRAEGRETQY

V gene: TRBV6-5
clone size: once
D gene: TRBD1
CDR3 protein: ASSRGTVAGELF

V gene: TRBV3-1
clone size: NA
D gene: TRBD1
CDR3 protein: ASSHSGTVRYEQY

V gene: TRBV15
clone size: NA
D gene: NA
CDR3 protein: ATSTRDGTQPQH

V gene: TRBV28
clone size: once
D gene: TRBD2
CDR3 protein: ASNQGTSGVTYNEQF

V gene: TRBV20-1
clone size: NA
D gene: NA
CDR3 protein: SVIGFYYEQY

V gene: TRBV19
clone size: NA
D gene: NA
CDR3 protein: ASSIGQQETQY

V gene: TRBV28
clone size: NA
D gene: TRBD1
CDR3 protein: ASSTQDRVNGYT